These 22 T cell receptor beta chains were all obtained from the same sample, sequenced in a study of cytomegalovirus exposure and HLA in healthy donors. Researchers ran the PCR with 60 Vbeta and 13 Jbeta primers. Assay used: immunoSEQ multiplex PCR; TCRdb lists only in-frame clones, some missing. The profile shows more than 90,000 clones, about 78% of them singletons. The sample comprised PBMCs. These receptor sequences come from a woman between 40 and 50 years old in good health and CMV-seropositive.

The CDR3 DNA sequence: TGTGCCAGTAGTATGGAGTGGCGGGGGGGGCAGTATTTT. This gives the protein CASSMEWRGGQYF. V and J are TRBV19 and TRBJ2-3; 9 positions match TRBD2. Germline values: CDR1 LNHDA, CDR2 SQIVND (reference sequence). CDR3 length: 13 amino acids. Trimming at V came to 3 bases and at J to 11 bases, leaving 6 bases not matched to a gene.

This rearrangement joins TRBV30 to TRBJ1-5; D might be TRBD1 (5 bases). The germline gives CDR1 GTSNPN, CDR2 SVGIG (reference sequence). Trimming removed 2 bases at V and 0 bases at J, with 8 bases between. The CDR3 covers 14 residues. The CDR3 DNA reads as TGTGCCTGGAGTCCAGGGATTAGCAATCAGCCCCAGCATTTT. This translates into CAWSPGISNQPQHF. The variable domain in full, with the rest retrieved from reference TRBV30 and TRBJ1-5, is SQTIHQWPATLVQPVGSPLSLECTVEGTSNPNLYWYRQAAGRGLQLLFYSVGIGQISSEVPQNLSASRPQDRQFILSSKKLLLSDSGFYLCAWSPGISNQPQHFGDGTRLSIL.

This rearrangement joins TRBV21-1 to TRBJ2-1; TRBD1 is the table's D call, not checked against the DNA. TRBV21-1 is annotated as a pseudogene. This CDR3 contains 12 residues. The CDR3 DNA reads TGTGCCAGCACCCGGACAGCCGATGAGCAGTTCTTC. Its protein product is CASTRTADEQFF.

This chain links TRBV29-1 with TRBJ2-1; a possible D gene is TRBD2 (6 bases). Germline loops: CDR1 SQVTM, CDR2 ANQGSEA. Trimming removed 2 bases from V and 0 bases from J, with 14 bases in between. The CDR3 sequence is 16 residues long. CDR3 bases: TGCAGCGTTGAAAGGTGGGAGGCCGACTCCTACAATGAGCAGTTCTTC. Translated: CSVERWEADSYNEQFF.

The chain uses TRBV19 and TRBJ1-5; D gene ambiguous. Trimming stripped 4 bases from V and 12 bases from J, with 10 bases between. The CDR3 is 11 residues long. Germline assignment: CDR1 LNHDA and CDR2 SQIVND (reference sequence). The CDR3 DNA follows: TGTGCCAGTAGTACAAGACAAGGCCAGCATTTT. This gives the protein CASSTRQGQHF.

This chain links TRBV28 with TRBJ2-7, with TRBD2 matching over 11 bases. The CDR3 is made up of 16 amino acids. Trimming cost V 6 bases and J 4 bases; bases outside gene matches: 11. From germline, CDR1 is MDHEN and CDR2 SYDVKM. The CDR3 region is CASSPTSGSLSYEQYF. For the CDR3, the DNA is TGTGCCAGCAGCCCAACTAGCGGGAGCCTTTCGTACGAGCAGTACTTC.

This chain uses TRBV2 with TRBJ2-5; 8 positions match TRBD2. After removal of 3 bases from V and 5 bases from J, the junction contained 5 bases not matched to a gene. Germline CDR1 reads SNHLY; CDR2 reads FYNNEI. The CDR3 extends over 14 amino acids. The CDR3 loop is CASSDGLAVETQYF. CDR3 DNA sequence: TGTGCCAGCAGTGACGGACTAGCCGTGGAGACCCAGTACTTC.

The chain combines TRBV4-1 with TRBJ2-7; 7 nucleotides line up with TRBD2. The CDR3 extends over 15 amino acids. With 10 bases clipped from V and 5 bases from J, the junction kept 17 bases outside the gene matches. Germline CDR1 reads MGHRA; CDR2 reads YSYEKL. Here the CDR3 reads CATQRGVGAAHEQYF. The DNA of the CDR3 is TGCGCCACCCAACGGGGGGTAGGGGCGGCCCACGAGCAGTACTTC.

The chain combines TRBV5-1 with TRBJ2-7; 9 nucleotides agree with TRBD2. The CDR3 is 15 residues long. Germline V gene lookup returns CDR1 SGHRS and CDR2 YFSETQ. With 4 bases clipped from V and 7 bases from J, the junction kept 12 bases outside the gene matches. CDR3 loop: CASSLTAGLAGEQYF. CDR3 DNA: TGCGCCAGCAGCCTAACCGCGGGACTAGCTGGGGAGCAGTACTTC.

This clone came up a few times. V gene TRBV6-6 combines with J gene TRBJ1-1, with TRBD1 matching over 11 bases. Germline CDR1 and CDR2: MNHNY and SVGAGI (reference sequence). CDR3 length: 16 amino acids. The ends lost 6 bases at V and 0 bases at J; junction bases unmatched: 6. CDR3 coding DNA: TGTGCCAGCAGGGCGGGGGACAGGGGGTTGAACACTGAAGCTTTCTTT. Translation: CASRAGDRGLNTEAFF.

About this clone itself: The junction does not match germline at one end; this may be a read error. The chain carries TRBV18 and TRBJ1-4; possible D gene TRBD1, 5 bases. Germline lookup yields CDR1 KGHSH and CDR2 LQKENI. CDR3 size: 18 residues. This CDR3 is CASPPETPGSWGGEKLFF. The CDR3 region has the DNA TGTGCCAGCCCACCAGAGACCCCCGGAAGTTGGGGGGGTGAAAAACTGTTTTTT.

This clone was seen only a few times. Other nucleotide sequences from this sample produce the same CDR3. The chain combines TRBV10-1 with TRBJ2-2; no clear D. The V gene lost 4 bases and the J gene lost 3 bases, with 6 bases spanning the gap. There are 13 residues in the CDR3. Germline V lookup: CDR1 WNHNN, CDR2 SYGVQD (reference sequence). The CDR3 loop is CASSAGYTGELFF. CDR3 nucleotides: TGCGCCAGCAGTGCCGGTTACACCGGGGAGCTGTTTTTT.

The rearrangement uses TRBV29-1 and TRBJ1-1; D may be TRBD1 (5 bases). There are 12 residues in the CDR3. Germline V gives CDR1 SQVTM, CDR2 ANQGSEA. The V gene lost 4 bases and the J gene lost 4 bases, with 10 bases spanning the gap. CDR3 residues: CSVVGGSTEAFF. CDR3 sequence (DNA): TGCAGCGTTGTCGGGGGGTCCACTGAAGCTTTCTTT.

Written as DNA, the CDR3 is TGTGCCAGCAGTTTATACAGGGTCGACACTGAAGCTTTCTTT. It yields the protein CASSLYRVDTEAFF. The chain links TRBV27 to TRBJ1-1; weak D call: TRBD1 (6 bases). Trimming shortened V by 1 base and J by 3 bases, and 9 bases separated the two germline ends. Germline V CDR1 and CDR2: MNHEY, SMNVEV (reference sequence). CDR3 length: 14 residues.

The chain joins TRBV5-3 to TRBJ2-1; D remains unclear. TRBV5-3 is treated as an ORF (open reading frame) with a function not yet certain. Deletions cut 0 bases from V and 0 bases from J, with 19 bases between. This CDR3 comprises 19 residues. In nucleotides, the CDR3 is TGTGCCAGAAGCTTGGTTGGAGCTGTCGTATCTAGCTCCTACAATGAGCAGTTCTTC. This gives the protein CARSLVGAVVSSSYNEQFF.

The chain recombines TRBV7-6 with TRBJ2-2; 16 bases fit TRBD2. Per the germline V gene, CDR1 is SGHVS and CDR2 is FNYEAQ. The CDR3 totals 19 residues. The V segment lost 5 bases and the J segment 5 bases; nucleotides outside the gene matches: 11. The CDR3 bases are TGTGCCAGCAGCCCGGGACTAGCGGGAGGGCCGCTCGGAACCGGGGAGCTGTTTTTT. Protein product: CASSPGLAGGPLGTGELFF.

The J gene is TRBJ2-1, the V gene TRBV5-1, with D possibly TRBD1 on 6 matching bases. The CDR3 is 11 residues long. Germline V lookup: CDR1 SGHRS, CDR2 YFSETQ. V lost 7 bases to trimming and J lost 12 bases, with 14 bases between them. This CDR3 reads CASSQGIGQFF. CDR3 DNA: TGCGCCAGCTCACAGGGAATTGGGCAGTTCTTC.

The sample holds one count of this clone. This sequence joins TRBV7-3 and TRBJ2-1, with 7 bases fitting TRBD1. The germline gives CDR1 SGHTA, CDR2 FQGTGA. The CDR3 contains 14 residues. The trim removed 5 bases at V and 6 bases at J, leaving 7 bases unmatched. The CDR3 sequence: CASSPRGNSNEQFF. In DNA, the CDR3 is TGTGCCAGCAGCCCCAGGGGGAACTCCAATGAGCAGTTCTTC.

The gene calls are TRBV21-1 and TRBJ2-7; no check of the table's D call, TRBD1, against the DNA was made. TRBV21-1 constitutes a pseudogene. This CDR3 is 14 amino acids long. CDR3 DNA sequence: TGTGCCAGCCCCGACAGGGGCCGACGCTACGAGCAGTACTTC. It codes for CASPDRGRRYEQYF.

The chain carries TRBV6-1 and TRBJ1-5; D not resolved. V gave up 3 bases and J gave up 0 bases, with 15 bases separating them. Germline CDR1 MNHNS, CDR2 SASEGT. The CDR3 consists of 17 residues. CDR3 region: CASSDGVSSYSNQPQHF. In DNA, the CDR3 is TGTGCCAGCAGTGACGGGGTCAGCTCTTATAGCAATCAGCCCCAGCATTTT.

This chain joins TRBV19 and TRBJ2-1, with 8 bases identical to TRBD2. This CDR3 comprises 14 residues. Germline trimming cut 10 bases from V and 4 bases from J; bases unmatched to any gene: 9. Germline V gene lookup returns CDR1 LNHDA and CDR2 SQIVND (reference sequence). The CDR3 DNA reads as TGTGCCATAGGAACTAGCGGAGTATACAATGAGCAGTTCTTC. Encoded protein: CAIGTSGVYNEQFF. Supplemented by reference TRBV19 and TRBJ2-1, the full variable domain reads DGGITQSPKYLFRKEGQNVTLSCEQNLNHDAMYWYRQDPGQGLRLIYYSQIVNDFQKGDIAEGYSVSREKKESFPLTVTSAQKNPTAFYLCAIGTSGVYNEQFFGPGTRLTVL.

The V call is TRBV9, the J call TRBJ2-2; no clear D gene. CDR1 is SGDLS and CDR2 is YYNGEE in the germline V gene. V lost 0 bases and J lost 6, with 6 bases in between. The CDR3 totals 13 residues. The CDR3 DNA is TGTGCCAGCAGCGTAGGTTATGCCGGGGAGCTGTTTTTT. It codes for CASSVGYAGELFF.